Listed below are T cell receptor beta chains from one sample, sequenced in a study of T-cell reconstitution after alpha-beta-depleted transplantation in children. TCRdb re-called the PCR reads with MiXCR, one entry per CDR3 protein. In the table there are hundreds of thousands of distinct CDR3 sequences, more than 20% of which are singletons. The specimen was PBMCs, mostly from graft donor cells, collected 360 days after TCRalphabeta/CD19-depleted stem cell transplant. The source is a female patient aged 2 to 10 who had a stem cell transplant for congenital amegakaryocytic thrombocytopenia, so the T cells may come from the graft donor. CDR3s include the opening cysteine and the closing phenylalanine or tryptophan. The D gene is left open where the match is weak. Only part of the rows carry a size: once, few, many, or a class if the clone is expanded.

.,TRBV5-1,.,CASSWGQPNTNYGYTF
.,TRBV12-3/TRBV12-4,.,CASSAGTPNTRELFF
few,TRBV7-8,.,CASSPRFRDLESYEQYF
.,TRBV29-1,.,CSVEEAFF
.,TRBV20-1,TRBD2,CSARRLAGGTDTQYF
.,TRBV20-1,.,CSGLDVSYEQYF
.,TRBV20-1,TRBD2,CSATSGGSTDTQYF
few,TRBV7-2,.,CASSLGIAGPTDTQYF
.,TRBV5-1,TRBD1,CASSLDPTGPSSYEQYF
.,TRBV24-1,.,CATSDLPRGELFF
.,TRBV12-3/TRBV12-4,TRBD2,CASSLGAGVDEQYF
once,TRBV7-2,.,CASSLVFASPLHF
.,TRBV6-1,TRBD1,CASSRSGTGGQGPEAFF
few,TRBV6-1,TRBD1,CASSLDREVQPQHF
.,TRBV4-2,.,CASSATGSGYTF
few,TRBV11-3,TRBD1,CASSRGTANSPLHF
.,TRBV3-1,.,CASSQDLVGGAEAFF
.,TRBV6-2/TRBV6-3,TRBD2,CASSHGTSGRGEQYF
.,TRBV6-5,TRBD1,CASSYSAPGGIQTQYF
few,TRBV12-3/TRBV12-4,.,CASVNRVLQDTQYF
.,TRBV5-6,TRBD1,CASSGQGRGETQYF
few,TRBV6-2/TRBV6-3,.,CASTGARYTDTQYF
.,TRBV29-1,TRBD2,CSVLPAGESYEQYF
.,TRBV20-1,.,CSARASNQPQHF
few,TRBV7-9,.,CASSIMTGNNEQFF
many,TRBV7-8,TRBD1,CASSSRGQGSYEQYF
many,TRBV29-1,.,CSVERNQETQYF
.,TRBV15,TRBD1,CATSRYIQGAKNIQYF
.,TRBV3-1,TRBD2,CASSHTSGGNEQFF
once,TRBV12-3/TRBV12-4,TRBD2,CASRAGLGYGTQYF
few,TRBV2,.,CASSEGGRSDAFF
many,TRBV3-1,.,CASSMDGDNEQFF
few,TRBV12-3/TRBV12-4,.,CASSLRRSSYEQYF
few,TRBV4-3,TRBD1,CASSFTGDPIYGYTF
.,TRBV4-1,.,CASSPRGGVNEKLFF
many,TRBV29-1,.,CSVVRAIVGETQYF
.,TRBV11-2,.,CASSFDGLSNQPQHF
few,TRBV12-3/TRBV12-4,.,CASTILAGAKNIQYF
few,TRBV28,.,CASSVTAFEPDEQYF
few,TRBV24-1,TRBD2,CATSDSPGLAGGRNIQYF
.,TRBV4-1,TRBD2,CASSQVGLAGGNEQFF
.,TRBV15,.,CATSRDGSSGHNEQFF
few,TRBV20-1,.,CSAIGAAKAFF
.,TRBV7-6,TRBD1,CASTPGQATGELFF
few,TRBV12-3/TRBV12-4,.,CASSFPPFSPLHF
many,TRBV20-1,TRBD2,CSAERNSGASTDTQYF
few,TRBV5-5,TRBD1,CASSRVGQGNQPQHF
many,TRBV7-2,TRBD2,CASSFWGGQETQYF
few,TRBV28,.,CASSFEGYSNQPQHF
medium-sized,TRBV4-2,TRBD2,CASSLPITSGGQETQYF
.,TRBV29-1,TRBD1,CSASLGTGPTGELFF
few,TRBV11-2,.,CASTLGGSRPYSGNTIYF
.,TRBV4-2,TRBD2,CASSQDLLAAYNEQFF
.,TRBV20-1,TRBD1,CSAGTGPYEQYF
few,TRBV4-1,.,CASSQTFGNTIYF
once,TRBV6-2/TRBV6-3,.,CASRPSGPYTDTQYF
few,TRBV20-1,TRBD2,CSGMGTSGTDTQYF
.,TRBV30,TRBD1,CAWSVLNARGRKTQYF